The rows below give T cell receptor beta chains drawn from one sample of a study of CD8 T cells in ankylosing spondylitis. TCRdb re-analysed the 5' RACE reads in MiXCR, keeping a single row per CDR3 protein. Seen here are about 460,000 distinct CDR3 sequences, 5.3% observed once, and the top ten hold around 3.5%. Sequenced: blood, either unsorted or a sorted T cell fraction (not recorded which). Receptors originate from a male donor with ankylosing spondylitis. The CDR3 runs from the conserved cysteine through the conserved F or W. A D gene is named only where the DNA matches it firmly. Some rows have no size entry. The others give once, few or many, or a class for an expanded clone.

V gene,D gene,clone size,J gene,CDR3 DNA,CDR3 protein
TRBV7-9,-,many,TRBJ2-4,TGTGCCAGCAGCCGTCTTGGGACCATCGGAAACATTCAGTACTTC,CASSRLGTIGNIQYF
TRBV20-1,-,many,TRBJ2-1,TGCAGTGCTAGTCGGCGGGACAGCTCCTACAATGAGCAGTTCTTC,CSASRRDSSYNEQFF
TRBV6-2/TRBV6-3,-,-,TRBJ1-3,TGTGCCAGCAGTTACTCGCTCATCTCTGGAAACACCATATATTTT,CASSYSLISGNTIYF
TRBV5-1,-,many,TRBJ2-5,TGCGCCAGCCTCGGCGGGGATCAAGAGACCCAGTACTTC,CASLGGDQETQYF
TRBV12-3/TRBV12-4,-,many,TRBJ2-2,TGTGCCAGCAGGTCGACGGGGAACACCGGGGAGCTGTTTTTT,CASRSTGNTGELFF
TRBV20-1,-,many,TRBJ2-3,TGCAGTGCTACGACGGGTAGCACAGATACGCAGTATTTT,CSATTGSTDTQYF
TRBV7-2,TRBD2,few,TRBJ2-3,TGTGCCAGCAGCACCGGACTAGCGGGGCGCACAGATACGCAGTATTTT,CASSTGLAGRTDTQYF
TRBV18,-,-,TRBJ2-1,TGTGCCAGCTCCCCCTTGACAGGTCCCACCTACAATGAGCAGTTCTTC,CASSPLTGPTYNEQFF
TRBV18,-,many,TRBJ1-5,TGTGCCAGCTCACCATACGGGAAAGGCAATCAGCCCCAGCATTTT,CASSPYGKGNQPQHF
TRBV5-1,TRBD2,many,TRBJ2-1,TGCGCCAGCAGGCGGCGCATAGCGGGGACCTACAGTGAGCAGTTCTTC,CASRRRIAGTYSEQFF
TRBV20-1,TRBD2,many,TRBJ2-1,TGCAGTGCTAGAGGAGGCGGGAGCGATGAGCAGTTCTTC,CSARGGGSDEQFF
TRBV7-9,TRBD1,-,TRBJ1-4,TGTGCCAGCAGCTTTACAGGGGGAACTGAAAAACTGTTTTTT,CASSFTGGTEKLFF
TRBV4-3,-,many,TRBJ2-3,TGCGCCAGCAGCCAAGTCGGCATGGGCTTTCACGGCACAGATACGCAGTATTTT,CASSQVGMGFHGTDTQYF
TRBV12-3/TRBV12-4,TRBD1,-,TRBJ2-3,TGTGCCAGCGAGGGACAGGGGCCCACAGATACGCAGTATTTT,CASEGQGPTDTQYF
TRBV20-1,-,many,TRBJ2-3,TGCAGTGCTAGAGGCTTACCCAACACAGATACGCAGTATTTT,CSARGLPNTDTQYF
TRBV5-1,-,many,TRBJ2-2,TGCGCCAGCAGCTTGATCCCAGGGGGGGAGCTGTTTTTT,CASSLIPGGELFF
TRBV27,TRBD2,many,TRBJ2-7,TGTGCCAGCAGGCCCAGACTAGCGGGGCTCTACGAGCAGTACTTC,CASRPRLAGLYEQYF
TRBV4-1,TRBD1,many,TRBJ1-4,TGCGCCAGCAGCCAAGAATTTACAGGGGGCTGGAGGGGAAAACTGTTTTTT,CASSQEFTGGWRGKLFF
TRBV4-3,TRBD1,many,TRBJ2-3,TGCGCCAGCAGCGAAAGAATGGGACAGGATGTTATGAATACGCAGTATTTT,CASSERMGQDVMNTQYF
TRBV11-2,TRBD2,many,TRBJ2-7,TGTGCCAGCAGCCTCTATCCAGGGACTAGCGGGAGTTCCTACGAGCAGTACTTC,CASSLYPGTSGSSYEQYF
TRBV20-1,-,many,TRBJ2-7,TGCAGTGCTAGAACGCTAGCCTCCCCTTTCGAGCAGTACTTC,CSARTLASPFEQYF
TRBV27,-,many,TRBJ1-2,TGTGCCAGCAGTCATTACCCCCCTGGACGTAACTATGGCTACACCTTC,CASSHYPPGRNYGYTF
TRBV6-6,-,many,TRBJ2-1,TGTGCCACCGCGCCGGGGAACAATGAGCAGTTCTTC,CATAPGNNEQFF
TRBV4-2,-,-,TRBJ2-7,TGTGCCAGCAGCCAAGATGGTCAGGCACCCTACGAGCAGTACTTC,CASSQDGQAPYEQYF
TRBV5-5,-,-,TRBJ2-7,TGTGCCAGCAGGGGGGCAGGACAGTCCTACGAGCAGTACTTC,CASRGAGQSYEQYF
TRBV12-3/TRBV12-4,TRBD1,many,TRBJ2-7,TGTGCCAGCAGCCCGACAGGGATAAACGAGCAGTACTTC,CASSPTGINEQYF
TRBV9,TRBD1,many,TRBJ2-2,TGTGCCAGCAGCTCCCTGACAGGGGCCGGGGAGCTGTTTTTT,CASSSLTGAGELFF
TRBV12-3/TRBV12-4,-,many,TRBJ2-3,TGTGCCAGCAGTGGGGGAAGGGGGATAATAACAGATACGCAGTATTTT,CASSGGRGIITDTQYF
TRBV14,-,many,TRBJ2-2,TGTGCCAGCAGCCAACAAGTAACCGGGGAGCTGTTTTTT,CASSQQVTGELFF
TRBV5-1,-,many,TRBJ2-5,TGCGCCAGCAGCTTGTCGGGCAGGGGGGAAGAGACCCAGTACTTC,CASSLSGRGEETQYF
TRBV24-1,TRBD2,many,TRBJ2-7,TGTGCCACCAGTGATGTCCTAGCGGGAGGCATCGACGAGCAGTACTTC,CATSDVLAGGIDEQYF
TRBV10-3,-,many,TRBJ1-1,TGTGCCTCGGGGGGAGTAAAGACTGAAGCTTTCTTT,CASGGVKTEAFF
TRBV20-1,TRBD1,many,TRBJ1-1,TGCAGTGCACCAGGGGGCGCAAGTATCCTCACTGAAGCTTTCTTT,CSAPGGASILTEAFF
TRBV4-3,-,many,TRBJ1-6,TGCGCCAGCAGCCAAGGTGGCAGGGAATATAATTCACCCCTCCACTTT,CASSQGGREYNSPLHF
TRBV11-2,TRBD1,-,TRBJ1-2,TGTGCCAGCAGCTTGGGACAGTTTTATGGCTACACCTTC,CASSLGQFYGYTF
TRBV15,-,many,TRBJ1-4,TGTGCCACCAGCCCCGGCAGGCTGACAACTAATGAAAAACTGTTTTTT,CATSPGRLTTNEKLFF
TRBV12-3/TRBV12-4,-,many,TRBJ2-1,TGTGCCAGCAGGCGATCGGGGTCAGCCTTCAATGAGCAGTTCTTC,CASRRSGSAFNEQFF
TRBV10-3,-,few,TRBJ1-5,TGTGCCGCTGGCCCGGTTTTCCCAAACAATCAGCCCCAGCATTTT,CAAGPVFPNNQPQHF
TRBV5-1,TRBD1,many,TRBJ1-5,TGCGCCAGCAGCCCTGGGGACAGGCCTTCGGCCCATCAGCCCCAGCATTTT,CASSPGDRPSAHQPQHF
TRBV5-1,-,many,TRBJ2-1,TGCGCCAGCAGCTTAGGGCAGTCCTACAATGAGCAGTTCTTC,CASSLGQSYNEQFF
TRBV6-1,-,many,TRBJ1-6,TGTGCCAGCAAGTATGGGGGAATAGGATCACCCCTCCACTTT,CASKYGGIGSPLHF
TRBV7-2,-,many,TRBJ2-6,TGTGCCAGCAGCTTAGTATTTGGCTCTGGGGCCAACGTCCTGACTTTC,CASSLVFGSGANVLTF
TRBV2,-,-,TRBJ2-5,TGTGCCAGCAGTCTACTTGAGTACCAAGAGACCCAGTACTTC,CASSLLEYQETQYF
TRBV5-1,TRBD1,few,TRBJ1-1,TGCGCCAGCAGCTTAGGACAGGGGCGAAGCGGCACTGAAGCTTTCTTT,CASSLGQGRSGTEAFF
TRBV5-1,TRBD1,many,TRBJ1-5,TGCGCCAGCAGCCCGGGGACAGGGAGCAATCAGCCCCAGCATTTT,CASSPGTGSNQPQHF
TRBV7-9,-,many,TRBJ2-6,TGTGCCAGCAGACCGAATCTGGGGGCCAACGTCCTGACTTTC,CASRPNLGANVLTF
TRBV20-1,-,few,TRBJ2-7,TGCAGTGCAAGTACCTCCGTTTCCTACGAGCAGTACTTC,CSASTSVSYEQYF
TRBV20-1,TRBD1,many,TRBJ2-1,TGCAGTGCCGTCCTCGCCGGGACAGGGGCTTCTAGGAGGTTCTTC,CSAVLAGTGASRRFF
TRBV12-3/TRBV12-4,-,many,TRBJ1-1,TGTGCCAGCAGTAACATGAACACTGAAGCTTTCTTT,CASSNMNTEAFF
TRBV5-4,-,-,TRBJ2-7,TGTGCCATCAGCCCCGGCACAGGCTACGAGCAGTACTTC,CAISPGTGYEQYF
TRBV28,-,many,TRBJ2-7,TGTGCCAGCAGCCTACCGGGCAGGTTCTACGAGCAGTACTTC,CASSLPGRFYEQYF
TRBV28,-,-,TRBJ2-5,TGTGCCAGCAGTTTCAGGCAGGGTCCAGGGGAGACCCAGTACTTC,CASSFRQGPGETQYF
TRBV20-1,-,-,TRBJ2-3,TGCAGTGCTAGAGATCGGCAGACCCCTAGCACAGATACGCAGTATTTT,CSARDRQTPSTDTQYF
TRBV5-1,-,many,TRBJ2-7,TGCGCCACCTCCCCGACAGGAGGCTACGAGCAGTACTTC,CATSPTGGYEQYF
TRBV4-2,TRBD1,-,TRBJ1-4,TGTGCCAGCAGCCTAAGACAGGGAGGAGGTGAAAAACTGTTTTTT,CASSLRQGGGEKLFF